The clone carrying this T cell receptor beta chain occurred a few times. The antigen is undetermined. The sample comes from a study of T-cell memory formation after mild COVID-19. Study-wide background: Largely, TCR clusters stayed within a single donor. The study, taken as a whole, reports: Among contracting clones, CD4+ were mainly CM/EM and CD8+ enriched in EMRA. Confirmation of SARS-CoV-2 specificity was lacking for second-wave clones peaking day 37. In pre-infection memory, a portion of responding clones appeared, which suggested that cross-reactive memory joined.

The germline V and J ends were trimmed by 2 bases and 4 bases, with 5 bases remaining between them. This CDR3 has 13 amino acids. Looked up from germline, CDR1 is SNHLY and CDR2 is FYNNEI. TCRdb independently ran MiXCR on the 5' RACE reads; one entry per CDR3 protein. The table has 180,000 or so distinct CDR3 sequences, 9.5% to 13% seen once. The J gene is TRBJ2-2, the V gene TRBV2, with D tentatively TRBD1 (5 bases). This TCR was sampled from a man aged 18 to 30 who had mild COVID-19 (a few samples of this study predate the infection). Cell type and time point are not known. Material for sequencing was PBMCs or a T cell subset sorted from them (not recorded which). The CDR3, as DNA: TGTGCCAGCAGTGAAAGGGGCACCGGGGAGCTGTTTTTT. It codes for CASSERGTGELFF.